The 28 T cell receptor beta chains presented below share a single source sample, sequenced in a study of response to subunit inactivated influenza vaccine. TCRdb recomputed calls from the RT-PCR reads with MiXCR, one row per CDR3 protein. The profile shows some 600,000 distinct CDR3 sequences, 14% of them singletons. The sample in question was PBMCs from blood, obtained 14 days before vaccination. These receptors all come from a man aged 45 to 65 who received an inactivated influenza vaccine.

Written as DNA, the CDR3 is TGTGCCAGCAGCAATCGGGATCAGCCCCAGCATTTT. This translates into CASSNRDQPQHF. The chain links TRBV2 to TRBJ1-5; the D is unclear. Trimming left V 6 bases short and J 5 bases short, with 8 bases between. Germline-derived CDR1 and CDR2 are SNHLY and FYNNEI. This CDR3 spans 12 amino acids.

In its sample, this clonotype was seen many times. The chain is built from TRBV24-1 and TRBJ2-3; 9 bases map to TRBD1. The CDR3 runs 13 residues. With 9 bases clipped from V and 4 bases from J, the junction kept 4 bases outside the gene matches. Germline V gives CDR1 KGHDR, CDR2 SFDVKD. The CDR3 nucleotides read TGTGCCACCGAGCGACAGGGGGCAGATACGCAGTATTTT. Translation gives CATERQGADTQYF.

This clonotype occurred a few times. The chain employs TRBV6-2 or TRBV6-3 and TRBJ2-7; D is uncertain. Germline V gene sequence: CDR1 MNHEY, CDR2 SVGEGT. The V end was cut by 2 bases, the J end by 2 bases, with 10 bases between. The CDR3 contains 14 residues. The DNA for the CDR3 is TGTGCCAGCAGTTACGGGCGCAAGGCCTACGAGCAGTACTTC. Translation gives CASSYGRKAYEQYF.

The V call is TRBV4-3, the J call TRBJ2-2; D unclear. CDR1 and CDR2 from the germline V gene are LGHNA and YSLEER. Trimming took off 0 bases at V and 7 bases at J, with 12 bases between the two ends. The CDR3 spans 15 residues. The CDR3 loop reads CASSQETETNGELFF. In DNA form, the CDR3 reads TGCGCCAGCAGCCAAGAAACGGAAACTAACGGGGAGCTGTTTTTT.

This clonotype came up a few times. The CDR3 nucleotides are TGTGCCAGCAGACATTACATCGGTTTAGGTGCCAACGTCCTGACTTTC. Amino acids: CASRHYIGLGANVLTF. V and J are TRBV6-2 or TRBV6-3 and TRBJ2-6; no clear D gene. V dropped 6 bases and J dropped 7 bases, with 19 bases sitting between them. This CDR3 spans 16 amino acids. CDR1 is MNHEY, CDR2 SVGEGT, per germline.

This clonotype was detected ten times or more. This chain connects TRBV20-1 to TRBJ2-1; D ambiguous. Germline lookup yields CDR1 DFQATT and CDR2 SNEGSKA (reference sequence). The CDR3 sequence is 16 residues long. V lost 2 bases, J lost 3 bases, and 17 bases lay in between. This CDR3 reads CSARPLLAEVYNEQFF. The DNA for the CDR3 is TGCAGTGCTAGACCCCTACTCGCGGAAGTCTACAATGAGCAGTTCTTC.

This CDR3 is CASSPFGTSGYTSDEQFF. CDR3 nucleotide sequence: TGTGCCAGCTCACCATTCGGGACTAGCGGGTATACTTCGGATGAGCAGTTCTTC. J is TRBJ2-1 and V is TRBV18, with TRBD2 matching 12 bases. This CDR3 region has 18 residues. Per germline, CDR1 KGHSH and CDR2 LQKENI. After removal of 2 bases from V and 8 bases from J, the junction contained 13 bases not matched to a gene.

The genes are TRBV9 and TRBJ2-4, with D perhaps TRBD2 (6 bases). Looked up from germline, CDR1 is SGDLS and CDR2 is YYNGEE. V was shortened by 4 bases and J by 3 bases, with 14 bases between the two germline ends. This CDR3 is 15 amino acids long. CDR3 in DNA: TGTGCCAGCAGCCCTTACGGGGGTCGCAAAAACATTCAGTACTTC. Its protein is CASSPYGGRKNIQYF.

This CDR3 is CASGNRAYEQYF. In DNA form, the CDR3 reads TGTGCCAGCGGAAACAGAGCCTACGAGCAGTACTTC. This chain joins TRBV18 and TRBJ2-7; unclear D gene. The CDR3 runs to 12 residues. Germline V lookup: CDR1 KGHSH, CDR2 LQKENI. With 8 bases removed from V and 2 bases from J, the gap between germline ends came to 10 bases.

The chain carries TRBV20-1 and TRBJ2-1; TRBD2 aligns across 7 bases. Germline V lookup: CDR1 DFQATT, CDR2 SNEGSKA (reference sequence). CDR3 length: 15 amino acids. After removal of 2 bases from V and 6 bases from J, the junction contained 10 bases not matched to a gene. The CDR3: CSARLTLADPNEQFF. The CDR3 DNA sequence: TGCAGTGCTAGACTCACTCTAGCGGATCCCAATGAGCAGTTCTTC.

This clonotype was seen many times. The CDR3 nucleotides are TGTGCCAGCACCTTGTGGGGTAGCAATCAGCCCCAGCATTTT. Amino acid sequence: CASTLWGSNQPQHF. This chain connects TRBV7-9 to TRBJ1-5; no definite D call. Between the trimmed V and J ends, which lost 7 bases and 0 bases, there was a span of 10 bases. The CDR3 length is 14 residues. CDR1 is SEHNR, CDR2 FQNEAQ, per germline (reference sequence).

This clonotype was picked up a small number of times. In nucleotides, the CDR3 is TGTGCCAGCAGCGACAGGGGAAATACGCAGTATTTT. It translates to CASSDRGNTQYF. The J gene is TRBJ2-3, the V gene TRBV28, with 8 positions matching TRBD1. With V trimmed by 6 bases and J by 7 bases, 3 bases remained unmatched. Germline CDR1 MDHEN, CDR2 SYDVKM. The CDR3 is made up of 12 amino acids. Looking up the rest from reference TRBV28 and TRBJ2-3 gives the full variable domain: DVKVTQSSRYLVKRTGEKVFLECVQDMDHENMFWYRQDPGLGLRLIYFSYDVKMKEKGDIPEGYSVSREKKERFSLILESASTNQTSMYLCASSDRGNTQYFGPGTRLTVL.

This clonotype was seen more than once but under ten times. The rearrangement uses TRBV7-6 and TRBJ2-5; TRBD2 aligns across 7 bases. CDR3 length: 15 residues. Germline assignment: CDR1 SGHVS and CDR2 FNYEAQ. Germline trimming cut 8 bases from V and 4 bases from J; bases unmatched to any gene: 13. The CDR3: CASEGSFGGLETQYF. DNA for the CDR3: TGTGCCAGCGAAGGGTCCTTCGGGGGGTTAGAGACCCAGTACTTC.

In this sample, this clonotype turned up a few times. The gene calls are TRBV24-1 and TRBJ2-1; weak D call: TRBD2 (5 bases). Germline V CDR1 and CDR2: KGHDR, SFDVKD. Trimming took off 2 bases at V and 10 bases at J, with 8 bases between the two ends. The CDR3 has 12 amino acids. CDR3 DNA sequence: TGTGCCACCAGTGATTCAAAGCGGGAGCAGTTCTTC. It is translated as CATSDSKREQFF.

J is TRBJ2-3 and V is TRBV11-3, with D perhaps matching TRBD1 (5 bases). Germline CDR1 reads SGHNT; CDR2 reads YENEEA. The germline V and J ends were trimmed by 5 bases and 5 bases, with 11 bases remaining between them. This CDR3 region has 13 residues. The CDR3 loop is CASSRSGKDTQYF. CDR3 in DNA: TGTGCCAGCAGCCGATCAGGGAAAGATACGCAGTATTTT. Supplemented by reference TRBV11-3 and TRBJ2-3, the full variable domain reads EAGVVQSPRYKIIEKKQPVAFWCNPISGHNTLYWYLQNLGQGPELLIRYENEEAVDDSQLPKDRFSAERLKGVDSTLKIQPAELGDSAVYLCASSRSGKDTQYFGPGTRLTVL.

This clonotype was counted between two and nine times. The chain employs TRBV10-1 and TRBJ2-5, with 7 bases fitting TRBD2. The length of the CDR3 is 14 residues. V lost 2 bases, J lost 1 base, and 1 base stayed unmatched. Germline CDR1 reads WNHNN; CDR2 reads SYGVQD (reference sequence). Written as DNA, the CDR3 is TGCGCCAGCAGTGAGGCTAGCGGCCAAGAGACCCAGTACTTC. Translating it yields CASSEASGQETQYF.

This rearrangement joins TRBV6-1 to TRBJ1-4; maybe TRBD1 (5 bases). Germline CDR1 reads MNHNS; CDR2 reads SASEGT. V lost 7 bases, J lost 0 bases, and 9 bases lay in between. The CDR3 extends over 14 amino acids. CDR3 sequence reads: CASKTDPTNEKLFF. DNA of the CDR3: TGTGCCAGCAAGACAGATCCAACTAATGAAAAACTGTTTTTT.

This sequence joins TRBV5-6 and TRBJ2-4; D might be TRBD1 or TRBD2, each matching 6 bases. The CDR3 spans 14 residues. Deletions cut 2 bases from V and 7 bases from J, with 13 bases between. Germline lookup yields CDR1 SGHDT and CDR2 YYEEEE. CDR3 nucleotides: TGTGCCAGCAGCTTTTGGCAGGGGAGGAACATTCAGTACTTC. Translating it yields CASSFWQGRNIQYF.

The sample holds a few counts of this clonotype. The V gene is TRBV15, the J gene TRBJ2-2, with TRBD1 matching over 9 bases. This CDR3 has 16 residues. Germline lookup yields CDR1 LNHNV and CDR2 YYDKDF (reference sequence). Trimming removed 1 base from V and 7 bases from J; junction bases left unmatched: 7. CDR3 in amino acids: CATSRGGTGTVGELFF. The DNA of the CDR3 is TGTGCCACCAGCAGAGGCGGGACAGGGACGGTCGGGGAGCTGTTTTTT.

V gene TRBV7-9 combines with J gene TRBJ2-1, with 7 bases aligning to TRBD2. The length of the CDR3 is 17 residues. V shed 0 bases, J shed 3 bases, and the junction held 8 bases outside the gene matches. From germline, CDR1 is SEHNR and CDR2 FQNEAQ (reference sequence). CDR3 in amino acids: CASSLAKGGVSYNEQFF. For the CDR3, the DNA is TGTGCCAGCAGCTTAGCCAAGGGAGGGGTGAGCTACAATGAGCAGTTCTTC.

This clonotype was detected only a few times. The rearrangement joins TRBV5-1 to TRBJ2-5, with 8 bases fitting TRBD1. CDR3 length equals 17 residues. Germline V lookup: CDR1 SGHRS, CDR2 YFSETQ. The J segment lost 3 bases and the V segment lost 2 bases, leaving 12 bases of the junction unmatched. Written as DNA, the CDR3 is TGCGCCAGCAGCTTAACGGACAGGGCAGTTATCAAAGAGACCCAGTACTTC. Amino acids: CASSLTDRAVIKETQYF.

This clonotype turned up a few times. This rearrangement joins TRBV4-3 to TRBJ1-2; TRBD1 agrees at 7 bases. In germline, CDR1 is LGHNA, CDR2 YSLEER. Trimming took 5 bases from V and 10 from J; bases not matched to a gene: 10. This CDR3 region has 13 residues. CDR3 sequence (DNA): TGCGCCAGCAGCGTAAGACAGGGTACTGACTACACCTTC. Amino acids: CASSVRQGTDYTF.

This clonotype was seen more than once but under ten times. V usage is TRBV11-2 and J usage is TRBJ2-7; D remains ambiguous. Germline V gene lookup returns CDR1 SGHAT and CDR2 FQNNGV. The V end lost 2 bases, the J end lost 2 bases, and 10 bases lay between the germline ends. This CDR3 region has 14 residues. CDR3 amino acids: CASSLPWKPYEQYF. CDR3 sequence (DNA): TGTGCCAGCAGCTTACCCTGGAAACCCTACGAGCAGTACTTC.

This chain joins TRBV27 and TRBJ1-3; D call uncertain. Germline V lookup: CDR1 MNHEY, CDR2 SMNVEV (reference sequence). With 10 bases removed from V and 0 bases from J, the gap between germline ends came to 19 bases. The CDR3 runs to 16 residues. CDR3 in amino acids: CATKTLDRDSGNTIYF. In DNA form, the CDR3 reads TGTGCCACCAAAACGTTGGACCGAGACTCTGGAAACACCATATATTTT.

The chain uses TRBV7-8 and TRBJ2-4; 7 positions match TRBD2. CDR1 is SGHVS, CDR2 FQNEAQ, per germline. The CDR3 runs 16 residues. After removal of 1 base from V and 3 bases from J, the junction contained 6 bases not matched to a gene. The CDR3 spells CASSLGGGVGKNIQYF. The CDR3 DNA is TGTGCCAGCAGCTTAGGGGGGGGTGTGGGCAAAAACATTCAGTACTTC.

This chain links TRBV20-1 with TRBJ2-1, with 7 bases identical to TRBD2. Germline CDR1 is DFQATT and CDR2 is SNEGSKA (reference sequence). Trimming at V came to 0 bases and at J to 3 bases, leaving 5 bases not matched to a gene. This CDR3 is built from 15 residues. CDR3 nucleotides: TGCAGTGCTAGAGATCGTAGCGGGTTCTACAATGAGCAGTTCTTC. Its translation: CSARDRSGFYNEQFF.

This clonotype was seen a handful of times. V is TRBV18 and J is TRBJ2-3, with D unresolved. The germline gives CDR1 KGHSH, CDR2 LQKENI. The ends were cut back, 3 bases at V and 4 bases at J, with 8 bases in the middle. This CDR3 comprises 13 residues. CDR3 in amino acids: CASSPLLSDTQYF. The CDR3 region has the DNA TGTGCCAGCTCACCCCTATTGTCAGATACGCAGTATTTT. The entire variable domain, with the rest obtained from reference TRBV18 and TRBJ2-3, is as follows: NAGVMQNPRHLVRRRGQEARLRCSPMKGHSHVYWYRQLPEEGLKFMVYLQKENIIDESGMPKERFSAEFPKEGPSILRIQQVVRGDSAAYFCASSPLLSDTQYFGPGTRLTVL.

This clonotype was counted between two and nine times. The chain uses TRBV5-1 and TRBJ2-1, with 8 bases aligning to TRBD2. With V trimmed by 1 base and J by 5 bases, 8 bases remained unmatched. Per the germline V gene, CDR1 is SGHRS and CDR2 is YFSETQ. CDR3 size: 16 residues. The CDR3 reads CASSLSGRGVHNEQFF. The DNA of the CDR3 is TGCGCCAGCAGCTTGTCGGGGCGGGGGGTCCACAATGAGCAGTTCTTC.